Following are 20 T cell receptor beta chains from one sample sequenced in a study of control samples from healthy donors and cancer patients. Here immunoSEQ multiplex PCR was the method, and the copy in TCRdb shows in-frame clones only, minus some. The sample has approximately 150,000 clones; around 94% are singletons. Input material: blood. These receptors were collected from a woman aged 18-29 years in good health.

This chain links TRBV29-1 with TRBJ1-5, with a weak D call TRBD1 (6 bases). The length of the CDR3 is 11 residues. With 6 bases removed from V and 6 bases from J, the gap between germline ends came to 9 bases. The germline CDR1 and CDR2 sequences are SQVTM and ANQGSEA. The CDR3 here is CSVRGPQPQHF. In nucleotides, the CDR3 is TGCAGCGTCCGGGGGCCTCAGCCCCAGCATTTT.

The chain combines TRBV7-2 with TRBJ2-7; the D call may be TRBD1 or TRBD2 (7 bases each). There are 19 residues in the CDR3. The germline V gene encodes CDR1 SGHTA and CDR2 FQGNSA. Trimming shortened V by 2 bases and J by 6 bases, and 29 bases separated the two germline ends. CDR3 region: CASSLNPLAGAGGAAEQYF. CDR3 coding DNA: TGTGCCAGCAGCTTAAATCCCCTCGCGGGGGCAGGGGGAGCGGCCGAGCAGTACTTC.

This clone appeared once. This chain links TRBV5-5 with TRBJ1-1; maybe TRBD1 (5 bases). The CDR3 totals 14 residues. Between the trimmed V and J ends, which lost 1 base and 8 bases, there was a span of 15 bases. The germline CDR1 and CDR2 sequences are SGHKS and YYEKEE (reference sequence). The DNA of the CDR3 is TGTGCCAGCAGCTTGATGGGTTGGGGGGAAGAAGCTTTCTTT. This translates into CASSLMGWGEEAFF. The variable domain in full, with the rest retrieved from reference TRBV5-5 and TRBJ1-1, is DAGVTQSPTHLIKTRGQQVTLRCSPISGHKSVSWYQQVLGQGPQFIFQYYEKEERGRGNFPDRFSARQFPNYSSELNVNALLLGDSALYLCASSLMGWGEEAFFGQGTRLTVV.

This chain joins TRBV29-1 and TRBJ1-2; D uncertain. The CDR3 sequence is 11 residues long. Germline V gene sequence: CDR1 SQVTM, CDR2 ANQGSEA. V lost 3 bases, J lost 3 bases, and 5 bases lay in between. Here the CDR3 reads CSVENDYGYTF. The DNA of the CDR3 is TGCAGCGTTGAGAACGACTATGGCTACACCTTC.

A single count supports this clone. The chain links TRBV15 to TRBJ2-5, with 9 bases fitting TRBD2. The CDR3 is made up of 14 amino acids. Germline CDR1 LNHNV, CDR2 YYDKDF (reference sequence). V lost 6 bases, J lost 4 bases, and 6 bases stayed unmatched. The CDR3: CATRATSGRETQYF. CDR3 sequence (DNA): TGTGCCACCAGGGCGACTAGCGGAAGAGAGACCCAGTACTTC.

The chain joins TRBV5-4 to TRBJ1-1, with 9 bases that match TRBD1. Germline values: CDR1 SGHNT, CDR2 YYREEE (reference sequence). This CDR3 region has 17 residues. Germline trimming cut 2 bases from V and 0 bases from J; bases unmatched to any gene: 8. DNA of the CDR3: TGTGCCAGCAGCTTACCGGGACAGGGTAACTTGAACACTGAAGCTTTCTTT. Encoded protein: CASSLPGQGNLNTEAFF.

The chain joins TRBV24-1 to TRBJ2-5, with TRBD1 as a possible D gene (5 bases). Germline-derived CDR1 and CDR2 are KGHDR and SFDVKD. The CDR3 is 15 residues long. The V and J ends lost 0 bases and 0 bases respectively, with 7 bases between them. For the CDR3, the DNA is TGTGCCACCAGTGATTTGCTAGGGGACCAAGAGACCCAGTACTTC. This encodes CATSDLLGDQETQYF.

V gene TRBV5-4 combines with J gene TRBJ2-5, with 9 positions matching TRBD2. CDR1 is SGHNT and CDR2 is YYREEE in the germline V gene (reference sequence). The CDR3 runs to 15 residues. The V and J ends lost 1 base and 4 bases, in that order; junction bases with no gene match: 5. CDR3 bases: TGTGCCAGCAGCTTGATTAGCGGGAGAGGAGAGACCCAGTACTTC. The encoded protein is CASSLISGRGETQYF.

This clone was detected a few times. The chain has TRBV6-1 and TRBJ1-3; D unresolved. Germline V lookup: CDR1 MNHNS, CDR2 SASEGT. Trimming pared 1 base from V and 4 bases from J, leaving 8 bases between. The CDR3 runs to 14 residues. The CDR3 DNA follows: TGTGCCAGCAGTGAAGGGAGGAGGGGAAACACCATATATTTT. Protein sequence: CASSEGRRGNTIYF.

The J gene is TRBJ2-7, the V gene TRBV2; D is undetermined. The germline V gene encodes CDR1 SNHLY and CDR2 FYNNEI. The CDR3 runs to 16 residues. With 7 bases removed from V and 0 bases from J, the gap between germline ends came to 19 bases. The CDR3 here is CASTEGRNSLSYEQYF. The DNA for the CDR3 is TGTGCCAGCACCGAAGGCAGGAATTCCCTCTCCTACGAGCAGTACTTC.

V usage is TRBV18 and J usage is TRBJ2-5, with D uncertain. This CDR3 is 11 amino acids long. Germline-derived CDR1 and CDR2 are KGHSH and LQKENI. Between the trimmed V and J ends, which lost 4 bases and 3 bases, there was a span of 3 bases. The CDR3 nucleotides are TGTGCCAGCTCACTGGAAGAGACCCAGTACTTC. Protein sequence: CASSLEETQYF.

The CDR3 loop reads CASSSQGATEAFF. CDR3 nucleotides: TGTGCCAGCAGCTCTCAGGGGGCCACTGAAGCTTTCTTT. The chain is built from TRBV12-3 or TRBV12-4 and TRBJ1-1; TRBD1 aligns across 8 bases. This CDR3 is built from 13 residues. Trimming at V came to 6 bases and at J to 4 bases, leaving 4 bases not matched to a gene.

This chain joins TRBV25-1 and TRBJ2-7, with D possibly matching TRBD2 (7 bases). The CDR3 runs to 13 residues. Germline V gives CDR1 MGHDK, CDR2 SYGVNS. The V end was cut by 3 bases, the J end by 7 bases, with 13 bases between. CDR3 residues: CASSERGGGEQYF. As DNA, the CDR3 is TGTGCCAGCAGTGAGAGGGGGGGAGGTGAGCAGTACTTC.

The chain joins TRBV5-1 to TRBJ1-1; D perhaps matches TRBD1 (6 bases). This CDR3 spans 14 amino acids. Trimming removed 4 bases from V and 1 base from J, with 11 bases in between. Germline lookup yields CDR1 SGHRS and CDR2 YFSETQ. This chain's CDR3 is CASSMGHTNTEAFF. In nucleotides, the CDR3 is TGCGCCAGCAGCATGGGACATACGAACACTGAAGCTTTCTTT.

The J gene is TRBJ1-5, the V gene TRBV9; D call uncertain. CDR1 is SGDLS and CDR2 is YYNGEE in the germline V gene. This CDR3 is 14 amino acids long. V was clipped by 4 bases and J by 3 bases, with 11 bases between them. The chain's CDR3 is CASSSSAFNQPQHF. The CDR3 coding sequence is TGTGCCAGCAGCTCCTCAGCTTTCAATCAGCCCCAGCATTTT.

This rearrangement joins TRBV6-1 to TRBJ1-3, with 7 bases identical to TRBD1. J lost 4 bases, V lost 2 bases, and 5 bases had no gene match. The CDR3 extends over 15 amino acids. Germline lookup yields CDR1 MNHNS and CDR2 SASEGT. CDR3 residues: CASSELRGYGNTIYF. The CDR3, as DNA: TGTGCCAGCAGTGAACTCAGGGGGTACGGAAACACCATATATTTT.

J is TRBJ1-2 and V is TRBV11-2; possibly TRBD1 for D (6 bases). In germline, CDR1 is SGHAT, CDR2 FQNNGV. V was trimmed by 4 bases and J by 7 bases, leaving 16 bases between them. The CDR3 length is 14 residues. The chain's CDR3 is CASSSLRGDGGYTF. CDR3 coding DNA: TGTGCCAGCAGCTCCTTAAGGGGGGATGGTGGCTACACCTTC.

Points on this clone: This sample also contains other DNA sequences that code for the same CDR3. Here the CDR3 reads CASSLRQNTGELFF. As DNA, the CDR3 is TGTGCCAGCAGCTTACGGCAGAACACCGGGGAGCTGTTTTTT. V usage is TRBV5-5 and J usage is TRBJ2-2; no reliable D call. V was cut by 2 bases and J by 1 base, with 6 bases left in between. The CDR3 is made up of 14 amino acids. Germline-derived CDR1 and CDR2 are SGHKS and YYEKEE (reference sequence).

CDR3 sequence reads: CSASWDRGRLGNTIYF. CDR3 in DNA: TGCAGTGCTAGTTGGGACAGGGGGCGCTTGGGAAACACCATATATTTT. This chain connects TRBV20-1 to TRBJ1-3, with 12 bases fitting TRBD1. The CDR3 totals 16 residues. V was clipped by 3 bases and J by 4 bases; unmatched bases: 7. Germline V gene sequence: CDR1 DFQATT, CDR2 SNEGSKA (reference sequence).

The chain is built from TRBV7-9 and TRBJ1-3; D call uncertain. CDR1 and CDR2 from the germline V gene are SEHNR and FQNEAQ (reference sequence). Trimming took 3 bases from V and 2 from J, leaving 8 bases between them. The CDR3 is 14 residues long. The CDR3 here is CASSLDETGNTIYF. Written as DNA, the CDR3 is TGTGCCAGCAGCTTGGACGAAACTGGAAACACCATATATTTT.